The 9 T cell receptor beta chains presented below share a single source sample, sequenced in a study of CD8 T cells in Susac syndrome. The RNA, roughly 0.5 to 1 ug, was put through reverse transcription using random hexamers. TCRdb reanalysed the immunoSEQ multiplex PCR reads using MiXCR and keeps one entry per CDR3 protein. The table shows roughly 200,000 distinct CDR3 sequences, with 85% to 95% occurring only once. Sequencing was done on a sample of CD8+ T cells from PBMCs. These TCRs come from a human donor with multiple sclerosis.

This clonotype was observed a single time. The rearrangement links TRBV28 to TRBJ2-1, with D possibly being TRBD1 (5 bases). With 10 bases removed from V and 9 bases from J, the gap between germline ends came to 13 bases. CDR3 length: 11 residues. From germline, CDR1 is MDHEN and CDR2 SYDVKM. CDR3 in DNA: TGTGCCATTCGGACACCCCCTGAGCAGTTCTTC. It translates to CAIRTPPEQFF.

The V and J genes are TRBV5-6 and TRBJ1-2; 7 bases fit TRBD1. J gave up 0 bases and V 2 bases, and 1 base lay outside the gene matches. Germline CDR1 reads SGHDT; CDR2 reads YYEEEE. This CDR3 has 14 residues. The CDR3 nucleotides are TGTGCCAGCAGCTTCAGGGGGTCTAACTATGGCTACACCTTC. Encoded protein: CASSFRGSNYGYTF. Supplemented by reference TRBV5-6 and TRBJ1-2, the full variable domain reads DAGVTQSPTHLIKTRGQQVTLRCSPKSGHDTVSWYQQALGQGPQFIFQYYEEEERQRGNFPDRFSGHQFPNYSSELNVNALLLGDSALYLCASSFRGSNYGYTFGSGTRLTVV.

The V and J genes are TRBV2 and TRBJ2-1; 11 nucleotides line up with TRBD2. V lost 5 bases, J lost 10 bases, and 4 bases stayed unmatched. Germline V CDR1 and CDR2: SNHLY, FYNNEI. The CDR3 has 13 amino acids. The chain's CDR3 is CASSTLAGVEQFF. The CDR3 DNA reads TGTGCCAGCAGTACACTAGCGGGAGTCGAGCAGTTCTTC.

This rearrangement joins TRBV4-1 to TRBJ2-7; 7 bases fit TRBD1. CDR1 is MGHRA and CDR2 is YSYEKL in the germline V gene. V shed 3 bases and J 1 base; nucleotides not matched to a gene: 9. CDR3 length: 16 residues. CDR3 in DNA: TGCGCCAGCAGCCAGGGCCCGACAGGGTCATCCTACGAGCAGTACTTC. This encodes CASSQGPTGSSYEQYF.

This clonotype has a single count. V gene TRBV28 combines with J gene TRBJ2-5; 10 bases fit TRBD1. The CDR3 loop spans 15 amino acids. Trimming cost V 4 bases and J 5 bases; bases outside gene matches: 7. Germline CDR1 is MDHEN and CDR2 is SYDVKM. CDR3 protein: CASSWGQGLGETQYF. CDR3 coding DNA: TGTGCCAGCAGTTGGGGACAGGGGCTAGGGGAGACCCAGTACTTC.

In DNA form, the CDR3 reads TGTGCCAGCAGCCCCCCGGGGGGTGTAGATTATGGCTACACCTTC. Amino acids: CASSPPGGVDYGYTF. This sequence joins TRBV12-3 or TRBV12-4 and TRBJ1-2, with TRBD1 as a possible D gene (5 bases). Trimming took 6 bases from V and 5 from J, leaving 19 bases between them. CDR3 size: 15 residues.

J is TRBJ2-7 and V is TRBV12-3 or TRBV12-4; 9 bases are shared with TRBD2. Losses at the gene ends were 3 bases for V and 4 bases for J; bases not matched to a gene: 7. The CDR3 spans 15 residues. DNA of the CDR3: TGTGCCAGCAGTTTGGGTAGCGGGAGTACGTACGAGCAGTACTTC. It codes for CASSLGSGSTYEQYF.

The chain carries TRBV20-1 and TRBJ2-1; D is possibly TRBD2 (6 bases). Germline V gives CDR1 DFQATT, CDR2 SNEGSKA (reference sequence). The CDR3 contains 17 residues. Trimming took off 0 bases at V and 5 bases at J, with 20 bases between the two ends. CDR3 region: CSARDIRGAAANNEQFF. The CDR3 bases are TGCAGTGCTAGAGATATTCGCGGGGCTGCCGCGAACAATGAGCAGTTCTTC.

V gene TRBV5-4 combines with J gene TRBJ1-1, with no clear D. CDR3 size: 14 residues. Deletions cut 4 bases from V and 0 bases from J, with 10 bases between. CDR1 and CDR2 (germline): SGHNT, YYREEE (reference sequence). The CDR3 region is CASSTRSMNTEAFF. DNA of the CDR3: TGTGCCAGCAGCACCCGTTCCATGAACACTGAAGCTTTCTTT.